The 5 T cell receptor beta chains below all came from one sample that was sequenced in a study of T-cell reconstitution after alpha-beta-depleted transplantation in children. Preparation of the TCRbeta library involved a method that used unique molecular identifiers. TCRdb fed the PCR reads into MiXCR, producing one record per CDR3 protein. The repertoire holds a few hundred thousand distinct CDR3 sequences, with 6.6% as singletons. Sequences were derived from PBMCs, sampled before TCRalphabeta/CD19-depleted stem cell transplant. Receptor source: a boy between 2 and 10 years old with acute lymphoblastic leukemia, due to receive a stem cell transplant.

Many counts were recorded for this clonotype. CDR3 nucleotide sequence: TGCAGTGCTAGCGGGGGGGGGACCTACAATGAGCAGTTCTTC. Translating it yields CSASGGGTYNEQFF. This rearrangement joins TRBV20-1 to TRBJ2-1, with 8 nucleotides matching TRBD2. V was clipped by 3 bases and J by 2 bases; unmatched bases: 3. Looked up from germline, CDR1 is DFQATT and CDR2 is SNEGSKA (reference sequence). The length of the CDR3 is 14 residues.

The chain carries TRBV11-3 and TRBJ2-6; D is unresolved. This CDR3 has 15 residues. The germline CDR1 and CDR2 sequences are SGHNT and YENEEA. Between the trimmed V and J ends, which lost 5 bases and 3 bases, there was a span of 11 bases. The CDR3 sequence is CASSPRSGGANVLTF. In DNA, the CDR3 is TGTGCCAGCAGCCCTAGATCAGGTGGGGCCAACGTCCTGACTTTC.

In this sample, this clonotype turned up many times. This rearrangement joins TRBV28 to TRBJ2-1, with D tentatively TRBD1 (5 bases). The CDR3 totals 15 residues. Per the germline V gene, CDR1 is MDHEN and CDR2 is SYDVKM. The V and J ends lost 4 bases and 7 bases respectively, with 17 bases between them. CDR3 coding DNA: TGTGCCAGCAGTTCTATATTCGAACAGGAGAATGAGCAGTTCTTC. Amino acids: CASSSIFEQENEQFF.

This clonotype has a count of ten or more. The chain recombines TRBV28 with TRBJ2-7, with D possibly matching TRBD2 (5 bases). This CDR3 spans 13 amino acids. Germline V CDR1 and CDR2: MDHEN, SYDVKM. Trimming shortened V by 6 bases and J by 2 bases, and 11 bases separated the two germline ends. CDR3 coding DNA: TGTGCCAGCAGCCTAGGGAGTACCTACGAGCAGTACTTC. This sequence encodes CASSLGSTYEQYF. Based on the CDR3 plus reference TRBV28 and TRBJ2-7, the full variable domain is DVKVTQSSRYLVKRTGEKVFLECVQDMDHENMFWYRQDPGLGLRLIYFSYDVKMKEKGDIPEGYSVSREKKERFSLILESASTNQTSMYLCASSLGSTYEQYFGPGTRLTVT.

This clonotype has a count of ten or more. The chain links TRBV20-1 to TRBJ2-3; 11 nucleotides line up with TRBD2. Germline V gene lookup returns CDR1 DFQATT and CDR2 SNEGSKA (reference sequence). CDR3 length: 14 residues. V dropped 5 bases and J dropped 0; count of bases not matched to a gene: 1. CDR3 loop: CSAGTSGSTDTQYF. CDR3 nucleotide sequence: TGCAGTGCTGGGACTAGCGGAAGCACAGATACGCAGTATTTT.